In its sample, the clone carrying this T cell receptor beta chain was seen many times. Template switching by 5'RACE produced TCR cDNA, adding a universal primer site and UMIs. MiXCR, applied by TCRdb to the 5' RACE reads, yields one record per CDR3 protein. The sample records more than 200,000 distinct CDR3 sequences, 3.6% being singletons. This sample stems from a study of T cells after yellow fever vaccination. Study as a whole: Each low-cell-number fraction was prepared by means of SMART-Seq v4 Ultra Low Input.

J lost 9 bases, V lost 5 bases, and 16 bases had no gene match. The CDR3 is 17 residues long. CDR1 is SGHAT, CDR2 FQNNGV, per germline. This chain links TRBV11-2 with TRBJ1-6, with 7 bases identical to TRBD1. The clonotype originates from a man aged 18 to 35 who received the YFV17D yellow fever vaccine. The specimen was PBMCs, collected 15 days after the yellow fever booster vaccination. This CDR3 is CASSALPTGYSSSPLHF. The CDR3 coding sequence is TGTGCCAGCAGCGCTCTCCCGACAGGGTATAGTAGTTCACCCCTCCACTTT.